The 21 T cell receptor beta chains below come from one sample, sequenced in a study of brain T cells in children with intractable seizures. Time point here: blood from clinic visit 5 months post-surgery; TSC patient then seizure free. Some clones are missing from TCRdb's copy, which holds only in-frame ones; the method was immunoSEQ multiplex PCR. The data show under 400,000 clones, roughly 92% seen once. Sample: peripheral blood, taken approximately 5 months after surgery. These receptors were taken from a boy younger than two with tuberous sclerosis and intractable seizures.

The chain joins TRBV7-3 to TRBJ2-5; no definite D call. The germline gives CDR1 SGHTA, CDR2 FQGTGA. The germline V and J ends were trimmed by 4 bases and 5 bases, with 11 bases remaining between them. This CDR3 is built from 13 residues. CDR3 DNA sequence: TGTGCCAGCAGCTCAAACCAAGGGGAGACCCAGTACTTC. Its translation is CASSSNQGETQYF.

CDR3 bases: TGTGCCAGCAGCATAGCGGGAAGGGACAATGAGCAGTTCTTC. It translates to CASSIAGRDNEQFF. The chain uses TRBV6-5 and TRBJ2-1, with 8 bases fitting TRBD2. Germline CDR1 is MNHEY and CDR2 is SVGAGI. The CDR3 covers 14 residues. The trim removed 6 bases at V and 5 bases at J, leaving 6 bases unmatched.

The rearrangement uses TRBV5-4 and TRBJ1-2; D not resolved. Per germline, CDR1 SGHNT and CDR2 YYREEE (reference sequence). V lost 1 base to trimming and J lost 0 bases, with 16 bases between them. The CDR3 runs 17 residues. DNA for the CDR3: TGTGCCAGCAGCTTGCTGCAGAGAGACCTTTCTAACTATGGCTACACCTTC. Translation: CASSLLQRDLSNYGYTF.

With regard to this clone: The junction does not match germline at one end; this may be a read error. This chain uses TRBV6-6 with TRBJ1-1; D unclear. Germline CDR1 reads MNHNY; CDR2 reads SVGAGI (reference sequence). The CDR3 totals 13 residues. In nucleotides, the CDR3 is TGCGGGGTAACCGGAGCCCTCAACACTGAAGCTTTCTTT. Translation: CGVTGALNTEAFF.

As regards this clone: The junction does not match germline at one end; this may be a read error. V and J are TRBV7-7 and TRBJ2-1; D ambiguous. Germline V gene sequence: CDR1 SSHAT, CDR2 FNYEAQ (reference sequence). The CDR3 runs 15 residues. The CDR3 is CASSPDGPSYNEQFF. Here the CDR3 DNA reads TGTGCTAGCAGCCCAGACGGCCCTTCATACAATGAGCAGTTCTTC.

CDR3 amino acids: CASTAGPDTQYF. CDR3 DNA sequence: TGTGCCAGCACGGCGGGGCCAGATACGCAGTATTTT. The chain joins TRBV6-5 to TRBJ2-3, with D maybe TRBD2 (6 bases). The CDR3 covers 12 residues. Trimming removed 7 bases at V and 4 bases at J, with 9 bases between. Looked up from germline, CDR1 is MNHEY and CDR2 is SVGAGI.

This chain connects TRBV18 to TRBJ2-5; 10 bases match TRBD2. This CDR3 is 16 amino acids long. With V trimmed by 3 bases and J by 2 bases, 6 bases remained unmatched. Germline V lookup: CDR1 KGHSH, CDR2 LQKENI. The CDR3 DNA sequence: TGTGCCAGCTCACCCTCACTAGCGGGAACTCAAGAGACCCAGTACTTC. Translation: CASSPSLAGTQETQYF.

This clone has a single count. The chain uses TRBV24-1 and TRBJ2-1; TRBD2 matches 10 bases. There are 15 residues in the CDR3. Germline loops: CDR1 KGHDR, CDR2 SFDVKD. Trimming cost V 5 bases and J 4 bases; bases outside gene matches: 4. In DNA form, the CDR3 reads TGTGCCACCAGTGGCCCTAGCGGGAGATACAATGAGCAGTTCTTC. It specifies CATSGPSGRYNEQFF.

The CDR3 DNA reads TGCGCCAGCAGCCGCCCCGGGACAGGGGGCCCGTTTGGCTACACCTTC. As protein: CASSRPGTGGPFGYTF. V and J are TRBV4-1 and TRBJ1-2; TRBD1 agrees at 12 bases. From germline, CDR1 is MGHRA and CDR2 YSYEKL. The V and J ends lost 4 bases and 7 bases, in that order; junction bases with no gene match: 10. This CDR3 has 16 residues.

The gene calls are TRBV27 and TRBJ2-3; the D is unclear. V lost 0 bases, J lost 2 bases, and 6 bases lay in between. In germline, CDR1 is MNHEY, CDR2 SMNVEV (reference sequence). The CDR3 is 14 amino acids. CDR3 in DNA: TGTGCCAGCAGTTTATCGGAGCCCACAGATACGCAGTATTTT. Protein sequence: CASSLSEPTDTQYF.

The chain links TRBV5-1 to TRBJ1-5, with 10 bases aligning to TRBD1. The CDR3 is 14 residues long. The germline CDR1 and CDR2 sequences are SGHRS and YFSETQ. V gave up 2 bases and J gave up 9 bases; unmatched junction bases: 5. The CDR3 spells CASSFRTGGGPQHF. CDR3 nucleotides: TGCGCCAGCAGCTTCCGGACAGGGGGAGGGCCCCAGCATTTT. The whole variable domain, filled in from reference TRBV5-1 and TRBJ1-5, reads KAGVTQTPRYLIKTRGQQVTLSCSPISGHRSVSWYQQTPGQGLQFLFEYFSETQRNKGNFPGRFSGRQFSNSRSEMNVSTLELGDSALYLCASSFRTGGGPQHFGDGTRLSIL.

V usage is TRBV2 and J usage is TRBJ1-4; a possible D gene is TRBD1 (5 bases). V was clipped by 6 bases and J by 5 bases, with 13 bases between them. This CDR3 has 14 residues. Germline V gives CDR1 SNHLY, CDR2 FYNNEI. The CDR3 region has the DNA TGTGCCAGCAGCCCAGGGAGGGTAAATGAAAAACTGTTTTTT. The encoded protein is CASSPGRVNEKLFF.

The rearrangement links TRBV14 to TRBJ2-1; D is undetermined. Trimming removed 0 bases from V and 0 bases from J, with 6 bases in between. Per germline, CDR1 SGHDN and CDR2 FVKESK. This CDR3 has 15 residues. The CDR3 here is CASSQDSSSYNEQFF. In nucleotides, the CDR3 is TGTGCCAGCAGCCAAGACTCAAGCTCCTACAATGAGCAGTTCTTC.

The chain links TRBV6-5 to TRBJ1-1, with D unclear. CDR3 length: 13 residues. V was trimmed by 2 bases and J by 0 bases, leaving 4 bases between them. In germline, CDR1 is MNHEY, CDR2 SVGAGI. This CDR3 is CASSYRLNTEAFF. As DNA, the CDR3 is TGTGCCAGCAGTTACAGACTGAACACTGAAGCTTTCTTT.

This clone appeared once. The chain's CDR3 is CASSRDRHYGYTF. The DNA of the CDR3 is TGTGCCAGCAGCCGGGACAGGCACTATGGCTACACCTTC. J is TRBJ1-2 and V is TRBV6-5; the match to TRBD1 covers 8 bases. V shed 6 bases, J shed 3 bases, and the junction held 3 bases outside the gene matches. CDR3 length equals 13 residues. The germline CDR1 and CDR2 sequences are MNHEY and SVGAGI.

The rearrangement links TRBV5-6 to TRBJ1-2; D not certain. Germline loops: CDR1 SGHDT, CDR2 YYEEEE. The CDR3 has 11 residues. The ends were cut back, 5 bases at V and 5 bases at J, with 7 bases in the middle. The CDR3 coding sequence is TGTGCCAGCAGATTGAGGTATGGCTACACCTTC. It is translated as CASRLRYGYTF.

The chain uses TRBV7-9 and TRBJ1-2; a possible D gene is TRBD1 (6 bases). Per germline, CDR1 SEHNR and CDR2 FQNEAQ (reference sequence). This CDR3 has 14 residues. V lost 1 base to trimming and J lost 2 bases, with 8 bases between them. The CDR3 sequence is CASSLGTENYGYTF. The CDR3 DNA reads TGTGCCAGCAGCTTAGGGACAGAAAACTATGGCTACACCTTC.

The chain couples TRBV5-1 to TRBJ2-7; 8 bases agree with TRBD2. The V segment lost 4 bases and the J segment 3 bases; nucleotides outside the gene matches: 6. CDR3 length: 14 amino acids. From germline, CDR1 is SGHRS and CDR2 YFSETQ. CDR3 bases: TGCGCCAGCAGCCCGGGACTAGTGTACTACGAGCAGTACTTC. It codes for CASSPGLVYYEQYF.

The V gene is TRBV20-1, the J gene TRBJ2-7; TRBD2 matches at 8 bases. There are 11 residues in the CDR3. The V and J ends lost 6 bases and 3 bases, in that order; junction bases with no gene match: 1. Germline V gene lookup returns CDR1 DFQATT and CDR2 SNEGSKA (reference sequence). The CDR3 DNA sequence: TGCAGTGCAGCGGGAGACTACGAGCAGTACTTC. This encodes CSAAGDYEQYF.

The chain uses TRBV12-3 or TRBV12-4 and TRBJ1-2, with D perhaps TRBD1 (5 bases). The CDR3 contains 13 residues. Trimming took 6 bases from V and 3 from J, leaving 11 bases between them. The CDR3 protein is CASSPGGHYGYTF. The CDR3 region has the DNA TGTGCCAGCAGCCCCGGGGGACACTATGGCTACACCTTC.

V usage is TRBV7-2 and J usage is TRBJ1-1; D not resolved. In germline, CDR1 is SGHTA, CDR2 FQGNSA. Trimming removed 1 base at V and 1 base at J, with 16 bases between. The CDR3 totals 17 residues. CDR3 loop: CASSLVRPSKENTEAFF. In DNA, the CDR3 is TGTGCCAGCAGCTTAGTACGGCCCTCTAAGGAGAACACTGAAGCTTTCTTT.